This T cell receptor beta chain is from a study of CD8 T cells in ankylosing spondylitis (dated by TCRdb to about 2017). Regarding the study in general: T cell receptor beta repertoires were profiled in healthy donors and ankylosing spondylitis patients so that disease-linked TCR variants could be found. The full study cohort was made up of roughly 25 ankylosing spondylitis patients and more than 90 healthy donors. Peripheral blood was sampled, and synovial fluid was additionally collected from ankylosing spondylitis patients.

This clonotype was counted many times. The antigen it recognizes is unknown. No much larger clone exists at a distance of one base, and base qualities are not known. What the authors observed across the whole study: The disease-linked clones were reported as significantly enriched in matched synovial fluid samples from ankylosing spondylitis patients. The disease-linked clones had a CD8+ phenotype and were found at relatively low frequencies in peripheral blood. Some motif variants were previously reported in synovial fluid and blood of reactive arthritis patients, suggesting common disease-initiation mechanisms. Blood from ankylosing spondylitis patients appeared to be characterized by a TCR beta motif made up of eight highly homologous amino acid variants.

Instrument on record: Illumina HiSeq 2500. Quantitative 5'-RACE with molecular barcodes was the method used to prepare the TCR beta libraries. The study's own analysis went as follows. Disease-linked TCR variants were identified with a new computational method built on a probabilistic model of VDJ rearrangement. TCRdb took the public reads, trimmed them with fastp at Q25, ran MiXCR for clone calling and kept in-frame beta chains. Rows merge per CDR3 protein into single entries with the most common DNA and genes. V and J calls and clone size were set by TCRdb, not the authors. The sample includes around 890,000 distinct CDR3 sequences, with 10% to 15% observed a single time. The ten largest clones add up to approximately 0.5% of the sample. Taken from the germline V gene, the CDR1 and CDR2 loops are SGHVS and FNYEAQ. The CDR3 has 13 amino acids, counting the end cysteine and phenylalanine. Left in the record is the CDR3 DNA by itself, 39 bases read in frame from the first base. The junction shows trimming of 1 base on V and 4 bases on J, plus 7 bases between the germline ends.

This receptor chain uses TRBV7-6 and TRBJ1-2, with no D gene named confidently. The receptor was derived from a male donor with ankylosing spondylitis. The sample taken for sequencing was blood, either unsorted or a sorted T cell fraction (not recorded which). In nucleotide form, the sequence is TGTGCCAGCAGCTTAGGCAGTCTCTATGGCTACACCTTC. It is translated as CASSLGSLYGYTF.